This TCR beta chain was recovered during a study of blood T cell repertoires in COVID-19. The wider study: Samples of COVID-19 (acute and convalescent) were obtained from the United States, Italy and Spain. T cells, B-cell-depleted T cells, or PBMCs provided the cDNA or gDNA that served as material.

V lost 4 bases to trimming and J lost 6 bases, with 18 bases between them. CDR1 and CDR2 from the germline V gene are MGHRA and YSYEKL. The CDR3 is 16 residues long. This clone was detected only once. In the original analysis: Nucleated cell counts were estimated from reference gene primer amplification. The assay was immunoSEQ multiplex PCR, and TCRdb's table has in-frame clones only and misses some. V and J calls and clone size are as listed in that table; D and trimming were resolved from the DNA. Of about 99,000 clones in the sample, roughly 87% are singletons; the top ten hold 5% to 8%. This chain links TRBV4-1 with TRBJ2-2; the D gene is possibly TRBD2 (6 bases). The sequenced material came from peripheral blood. This TCR derives from a human donor in a cohort sampled during active COVID-19. The CDR3, as DNA: TGCGCCAGCAGCCTTACAAAGTCTGCGGGGTCCGGGGAGCTGTTTTTT. Residues: CASSLTKSAGSGELFF.